This TCR beta chain derives from a study of neurological immune-mediated disorders. Findings and caveats of the study: Expanded clones shared no CDR3 amino acid sequences across subjects, suggesting private repertoires in all groups.

For the unsorted libraries, 2 million PBMCs stored at -80 C served as input. The sample holds many counts of this clonotype. Its antigen is not identified. Each TCR transcript was tagged with a 10-nucleotide random UMI during 5'RACE. Over 170 million TCR-beta sequences (from 15-18 subjects) were yielded by each sequencing run. MiXCR, applied by TCRdb to the 5' RACE reads, yields one record per CDR3 protein. The profile covers tens of thousands of distinct CDR3 sequences, with around 10% appearing a single time and 6.6% taken by the ten largest. The ends were cut back, 3 bases at V and 11 bases at J, with 19 bases in the middle. From germline, CDR1 is DFQATT and CDR2 SNEGSKA (reference sequence). The CDR3 is made up of 13 amino acids.

This receptor was taken from a young woman with HTLV-1-associated myelopathy (HAM/TSP). The chain recombines TRBV20-1 with TRBJ1-1, with a tentative D call TRBD1 (6 bases). Input material: PBMCs. The CDR3 region is CSASNMGGGEAFF. The CDR3 DNA reads as TGCAGTGCTAGTAATATGGGGGGCGGGGAGGCTTTCTTT.